In this sample, the clone carrying this T cell receptor (beta chain) turned up once. Its matching antigen is unknown. The sample is drawn from a study of T-cell memory formation after mild COVID-19. Study background: Across donors, TCR clusters were largely donor specific. Study-level points and caveats: Chiefly within CM and EM were the contracting CD4+ clones; CD8+ ones were within EMRA. Pre-infection memory showed some responding clones, and this suggested that cross-reactive memory joined.

Germline assignment: CDR1 SGHTA and CDR2 FQGNSA. V was shortened by 2 bases and J by 4 bases, with 11 bases between the two germline ends. This CDR3 spans 14 amino acids. Libraries for TCRalpha and TCRbeta carried sample barcodes and unique molecular identifiers via 5'RACE. TCRdb used MiXCR to reprocess the 5' RACE reads, holding one entry per CDR3 protein. The sample carries under 450,000 distinct CDR3 sequences, more than 20% recorded once. The sequence came from a man younger than 35 who had mild COVID-19 (a few samples of this study predate the infection). Cell type and time point are not known. Sequences were obtained from PBMCs or a T cell subset sorted from them (not recorded which). The V and J genes are TRBV7-2 and TRBJ1-2, with unresolved D. The CDR3 sequence is CASSLPGFSYGYTF. In DNA, the CDR3 is TGTGCCAGCAGCTTACCCGGGTTTTCCTATGGCTACACCTTC.